One T cell receptor (beta chain) is described in this entry. The CDR3 contains 15 residues. Per the germline V gene, CDR1 is MRHNA and CDR2 is SNTAGT. V lost 3 bases, J lost 5 bases, and 7 bases stayed unmatched. This record comes from a study of blood T cell repertoires in COVID-19. Overall study: The origin of the acute and convalescent COVID-19 samples was the United States, Italy and Spain. Nucleic acid was either cDNA or gDNA, and it came from T cells, B-cell-depleted T cells, or PBMCs.

Original data processing: Nucleated cell number was recorded as an estimate derived from reference gene primer amplification. The protocol was immunoSEQ multiplex PCR, while the TCRdb copy is restricted to in-frame clones and leaves out a portion. The V and J calls and clone size are taken from that table; D and trimming were inferred from the DNA. The sample carries approximately 75,000 clones, over 75% recorded once. V and J are TRBV6-4 and TRBJ2-3, with 8 bases identical to TRBD1. Sequencing was carried out using peripheral blood. This clonotype originated in a human donor in a cohort sampled during active COVID-19. The CDR3 coding sequence is TGTGCCAGCAGTGAGTCAGGGGGCGGGCGAGATACGCAGTATTTT. Encoded protein: CASSESGGGRDTQYF.